The 21 T cell receptor beta chains listed next were all sequenced from one sample in a study of blood T cell repertoires in COVID-19. The table came from immunoSEQ multiplex PCR; TCRdb's copy has only in-frame clones and leaves some out. The data hold around 250,000 clones, with about 90% observed a single time. The source material was peripheral blood. Receptors were obtained from a man aged 55 to 70 with acute or convalescent COVID-19.

The chain recombines TRBV19 with TRBJ1-5; 9 bases map to TRBD1. Germline assignment: CDR1 LNHDA and CDR2 SQIVND (reference sequence). The CDR3 consists of 14 residues. The CDR3 protein is CASEQGARNQPQHF. The CDR3 nucleotides are TGTGCATCGGAACAGGGGGCGCGGAATCAGCCCCAGCATTTT.

The rearrangement joins TRBV5-8 to TRBJ1-5; 7 bases fit TRBD1. Trimming took 10 bases from V and 6 from J; bases not matched to a gene: 16. Germline lookup yields CDR1 SGHTS and CDR2 YDEGEE. The CDR3 loop spans 15 amino acids. CDR3 protein: CAAQGGGGRSQPQHF. The CDR3 DNA is TGTGCCGCCCAGGGAGGAGGGGGCAGGAGTCAGCCCCAGCATTTT.

The V and J genes are TRBV12-5 and TRBJ1-1; D may be TRBD1 (6 bases). V was pared by 1 base and J by 0 bases, with 12 bases between. Germline V CDR1 and CDR2: LGHNT, FRNRAP. There are 16 residues in the CDR3. This CDR3 is CASGLANRVMNTEAFF. CDR3 DNA: TGTGCTAGTGGTTTGGCTAACAGGGTTATGAACACTGAAGCTTTCTTT.

The V and J genes are TRBV7-9 and TRBJ1-2, with a weak D call TRBD1 (6 bases). Germline values: CDR1 SEHNR, CDR2 FQNEAQ (reference sequence). This CDR3 spans 17 amino acids. The V gene lost 5 bases and the J gene lost 1 base, with 20 bases spanning the gap. CDR3 protein: CASSPRGGQDDNYGYTF. In DNA, the CDR3 is TGTGCCAGCAGCCCTAGGGGGGGGCAGGATGATAACTATGGCTACACCTTC.

The chain employs TRBV5-1 and TRBJ1-6; no firm D call. The CDR3 has 14 amino acids. The V end lost 0 bases, the J end lost 10 bases, and 11 bases lay between the germline ends. CDR1 is SGHRS and CDR2 is YFSETQ in the germline V gene. The CDR3 DNA reads as TGCGCCAGCAGCTTGGACCGCTCGGGATCACCCCTCCACTTT. Amino acids: CASSLDRSGSPLHF. Based on the CDR3 plus reference TRBV5-1 and TRBJ1-6, the full variable domain is KAGVTQTPRYLIKTRGQQVTLSCSPISGHRSVSWYQQTPGQGLQFLFEYFSETQRNKGNFPGRFSGRQFSNSRSEMNVSTLELGDSALYLCASSLDRSGSPLHFGNGTRLTVT.

The chain joins TRBV7-9 to TRBJ2-7; 10 bases line up with TRBD1. The junction had 11 bases not matched to a gene; V was cut back by 5 bases and J by 4 bases. The CDR3 loop spans 16 amino acids. Germline V CDR1 and CDR2: SEHNR, FQNEAQ (reference sequence). CDR3 sequence reads: CASSPFGTGVEYEQYF. The CDR3 DNA reads TGTGCCAGCAGCCCGTTCGGGACAGGGGTGGAATACGAGCAGTACTTC.

This chain uses TRBV5-8 with TRBJ1-3; 8 nucleotides align to TRBD1. The V and J ends lost 1 base and 2 bases, in that order; junction bases with no gene match: 5. Per the germline V gene, CDR1 is SGHTS and CDR2 is YDEGEE. The CDR3 loop spans 16 amino acids. CDR3 bases: TGTGCCAGCAGCTTGAGCAGGGGGCGAACTGGAAACACCATATATTTT. Its translation is CASSLSRGRTGNTIYF.

This clone was recorded a few times. The chain has TRBV3-1 (or the pseudogene TRBV3-2) and TRBJ2-2, with 8 nucleotides matching TRBD2. The CDR3 is made up of 16 amino acids. Germline CDR1 is LGHDT and CDR2 is YNNKEL (reference sequence). Germline trimming cut 4 bases from V and 5 bases from J; bases unmatched to any gene: 9. The CDR3 spells CASSRSGEGRTGELFF. DNA of the CDR3: TGTGCCAGCAGCCGTAGCGGGGAGGGCCGTACCGGGGAGCTGTTTTTT.

The rearrangement joins TRBV10-2 to TRBJ2-2; the D is unclear. Trimming took off 6 bases at V and 6 bases at J, with 5 bases between the two ends. The CDR3 consists of 11 residues. Germline values: CDR1 WSHSY, CDR2 SAAADI. CDR3 coding DNA: TGCGCCAGCAGACTCTCCGGGGAGCTGTTTTTT. This gives the protein CASRLSGELFF.

The gene calls are TRBV30 and TRBJ1-2; 7 nucleotides match TRBD1. Germline CDR1 is GTSNPN and CDR2 is SVGIG (reference sequence). The V and J ends lost 4 bases and 7 bases, in that order; junction bases with no gene match: 6. CDR3 size: 12 residues. CDR3 residues: CAWTRQGGGYTF. CDR3 in DNA: TGTGCCTGGACCCGCCAGGGGGGTGGCTACACCTTC.

The V gene is TRBV7-6, the J gene TRBJ1-3; D is unclear. The germline V gene encodes CDR1 SGHVS and CDR2 FNYEAQ. The CDR3 is made up of 15 amino acids. V was shortened by 5 bases and J by 0 bases, with 11 bases between the two germline ends. The CDR3 bases are TGTGCCAGCAGCAGTAGAGCGAGCTCTGGAAACACCATATATTTT. Protein product: CASSSRASSGNTIYF.

V usage is TRBV3-1 (or the pseudogene TRBV3-2) and J usage is TRBJ1-1, with TRBD1 matching 7 bases. CDR1 and CDR2 (germline): LGHDT, YNNKEL (reference sequence). The V segment lost 3 bases and the J segment 4 bases; nucleotides outside the gene matches: 5. The CDR3 runs to 14 residues. CDR3 coding DNA: TGTGCCAGCAGCCAGACAGGGATAAGCACTGAAGCTTTCTTT. This sequence encodes CASSQTGISTEAFF.

The V call is TRBV7-3, the J call TRBJ2-1; 8 bases are shared with TRBD2. Germline CDR1 and CDR2: SGHTA and FQGTGA. Trimming cost V 4 bases and J 0 bases; bases outside gene matches: 5. The length of the CDR3 is 16 residues. The CDR3 loop reads CASSSVAGSSYNEQFF. Here the CDR3 DNA reads TGTGCCAGCAGCTCGGTAGCGGGGAGCTCCTACAATGAGCAGTTCTTC. The variable domain in full, completed from reference TRBV7-3 and TRBJ2-1, reads GAGVSQTPSNKVTEKGKYVELRCDPISGHTALYWYRQSLGQGPEFLIYFQGTGAADDSGLPNDRFFAVRPEGSVSTLKIQRTERGDSAVYLCASSSVAGSSYNEQFFGPGTRLTVL.

The V and J genes are TRBV5-4 and TRBJ1-2; 11 bases line up with TRBD1. V lost 3 bases and J lost 4; bases outside the gene matches: 11. The CDR3 has 17 amino acids. Per the germline V gene, CDR1 is SGHNT and CDR2 is YYREEE (reference sequence). CDR3 nucleotide sequence: TGTGCCAGCAGCTACGGACAGGGGGCCCCCAGGGGCTATGGCTACACCTTC. Residues: CASSYGQGAPRGYGYTF.

The chain couples TRBV11-2 to TRBJ2-1; D is ambiguous. Trimming removed 1 base at V and 6 bases at J, with 4 bases between. This CDR3 region has 12 residues. CDR1 is SGHAT and CDR2 is FQNNGV in the germline V gene. The chain's CDR3 is CASSLVFNEQFF. As DNA, the CDR3 is TGTGCCAGCAGCTTAGTCTTCAATGAGCAGTTCTTC.

The chain joins TRBV7-2 to TRBJ2-7; 8 positions match TRBD2. Germline CDR1 SGHTA, CDR2 FQGNSA. With 1 base clipped from V and 4 bases from J, the junction kept 3 bases outside the gene matches. The CDR3 is 14 residues long. CDR3 amino acids: CASSLVTSGYEQYF. CDR3 bases: TGTGCCAGCAGCTTAGTTACTAGCGGATACGAGCAGTACTTC.

V and J are TRBV18 and TRBJ2-5, with TRBD2 matching over 12 bases. The CDR3 is 17 amino acids. J lost 1 base, V lost 3 bases, and 6 bases had no gene match. Germline CDR1 is KGHSH and CDR2 is LQKENI. The CDR3 sequence is CASSPKLAGGIQETQYF. CDR3 coding DNA: TGTGCCAGCTCACCGAAACTAGCGGGAGGCATCCAAGAGACCCAGTACTTC. Together with reference TRBV18 and TRBJ2-5, the CDR3 gives the full variable domain: NAGVMQNPRHLVRRRGQEARLRCSPMKGHSHVYWYRQLPEEGLKFMVYLQKENIIDESGMPKERFSAEFPKEGPSILRIQQVVRGDSAAYFCASSPKLAGGIQETQYFGPGTRLLVL.

The chain has TRBV11-2 and TRBJ1-3; 11 bases are a match to TRBD1. Germline CDR1 is SGHAT and CDR2 is FQNNGV. Unmatched junction bases numbered 7, after V lost 3 bases and J lost 0 bases. This CDR3 contains 18 residues. This CDR3 is CASSFSGTGGPSGNTIYF. The CDR3 coding sequence is TGTGCCAGCAGCTTCTCCGGGACAGGGGGTCCCTCTGGAAACACCATATATTTT.

The chain's CDR3 is CASSLLLSSRETQYF. The CDR3 DNA reads as TGTGCCAGCAGTTTGCTTCTCTCGTCTAGAGAGACCCAGTACTTC. The chain recombines TRBV27 with TRBJ2-5, with no clear D. Germline V gene sequence: CDR1 MNHEY, CDR2 SMNVEV (reference sequence). The CDR3 has 15 amino acids. Trimming took off 3 bases at V and 4 bases at J, with 15 bases between the two ends.

As to this clone: It may be a read error: a sequence one base away is much more abundant. The V call is TRBV3-1 (or the pseudogene TRBV3-2), the J call TRBJ2-7, with TRBD2 matching 14 bases. CDR3 size: 15 residues. From germline, CDR1 is LGHDT and CDR2 YNNKEL (reference sequence). Germline trimming cut 5 bases from V and 2 bases from J; bases unmatched to any gene: 2. In nucleotides, the CDR3 is TGTGCCAGCAGCGAGGGACTAGCGGGAGCCTACGAGCAGTACTTC. Its protein product is CASSEGLAGAYEQYF.

The rearrangement links TRBV7-2 to TRBJ1-1; 10 bases match TRBD1. The CDR3 is 16 residues long. V was clipped by 5 bases and J by 0 bases; unmatched bases: 6. From germline, CDR1 is SGHTA and CDR2 FQGNSA. The CDR3 DNA follows: TGTGCCAGCAGCCGCGGACAGGGGGAGTTGAACACTGAAGCTTTCTTT. Encoded protein: CASSRGQGELNTEAFF. The full variable domain, with the rest looked up from reference TRBV7-2 and TRBJ1-1, is GAGVSQSPSNKVTEKGKDVELRCDPISGHTALYWYRQSLGQGLEFLIYFQGNSAPDKSGLPSDRFSAERTGGSVSTLTIQRTQQEDSAVYLCASSRGQGELNTEAFFGQGTRLTVV.